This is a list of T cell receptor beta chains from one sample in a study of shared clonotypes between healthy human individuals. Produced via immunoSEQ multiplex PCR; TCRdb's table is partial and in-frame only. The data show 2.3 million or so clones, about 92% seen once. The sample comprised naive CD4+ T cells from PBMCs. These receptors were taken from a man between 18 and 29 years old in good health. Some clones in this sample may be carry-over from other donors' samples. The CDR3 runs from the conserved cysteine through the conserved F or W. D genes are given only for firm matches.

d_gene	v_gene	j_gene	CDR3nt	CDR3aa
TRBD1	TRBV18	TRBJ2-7	TGTGCCAGCTCACCACAGGGGGCCGGCAACGAGCAGTACTTC	CASSPQGAGNEQYF
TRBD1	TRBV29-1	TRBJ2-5	TGCAGCGTTGAAGACAGGGGGTACCAAGAGACCCAGTACTTC	CSVEDRGYQETQYF
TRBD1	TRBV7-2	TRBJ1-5	TGTGCCAGCAGCTCCGAAATCAGGGGGGATCAGCCCCAGCATTTT	CASSSEIRGDQPQHF
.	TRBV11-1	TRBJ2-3	TGTGCCAGCAGCTCGACCGGGGATACGCAGTATTTT	CASSSTGDTQYF
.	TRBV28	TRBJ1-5	TGTGCCAGCCGAGGTAGCAATCAGCCCCAGCATTTT	CASRGSNQPQHF
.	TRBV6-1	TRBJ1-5	TGTGCCAGCAGACCCCAGGGTGGCAATCAGCCCCAGCATTTT	CASRPQGGNQPQHF
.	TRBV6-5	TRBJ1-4	TGTGCCAGCATTGGCTCAACTAATGAAAAACTGTTTTTT	CASIGSTNEKLFF
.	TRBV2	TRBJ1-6	TGTGCCATCCAGCCGGATAGGGTGGCCTCACCCCTCCACTTT	CAIQPDRVASPLHF
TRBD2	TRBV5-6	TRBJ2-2	TGTGCCAGCAGCTGGGGACTAGGGGGAACCGGGGAGCTGTTTTTT	CASSWGLGGTGELFF
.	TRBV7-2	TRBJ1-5	TGTGCCAGCAGCTCTAGACAGAATCAGCCCCAGCATTTT	CASSSRQNQPQHF
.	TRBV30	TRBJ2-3	TGTGCCTGGCAGCGGTACACAGATACGCAGTATTTT	CAWQRYTDTQYF
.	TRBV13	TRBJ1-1	TGTGCCAGCAGCTTTCGGATGACCGTGATTCTGGAAGCTTTCTTT	CASSFRMTVILEAFF
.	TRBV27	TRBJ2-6	TGTGCCAGCAGTTTTGTCGCCTCTGGGGCCAACGTCCTGACTTTC	CASSFVASGANVLTF
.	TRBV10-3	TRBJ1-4	TGTGCCATCAGGGGGGGTGGAAATGAAAAACTGTTTTTT	CAIRGGGNEKLFF
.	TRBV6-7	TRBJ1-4	TGTGCCAGCAGTTACTTACAGGGTGATGAAAAACTGTTTTTT	CASSYLQGDEKLFF
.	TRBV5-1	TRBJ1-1	TGCGCCAGCAGCTTTAACTCGAACACTGAAGCTTTCTTT	CASSFNSNTEAFF
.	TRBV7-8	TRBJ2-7	TGTGCCAGCAGCTCCGGGACGGCTACCTACGAGCAGTACTTC	CASSSGTATYEQYF